This T cell receptor beta chain was retrieved from a study of HIV-infected children after antiretroviral therapy interruption. Study-wide background: Recorded EBV and CMV exposure existed for most children. Interruption-arm samples span weeks 0, 12, interruption end (24 or 48), and about 3 years post-study. In continuous treatment, analyzed samples were from weeks 0, 48 and 150.

Treatment of the sample: PENTA 11 planned treatment interruption arm or continuous ART arm. This clonotype was recorded a few times. Unique molecular identifiers were included in an RNA-based 3' RACE TCR library. TCRdb independently ran MiXCR on the 3' RACE reads; one entry per CDR3 protein. The repertoire consists of 90,000 or so distinct CDR3 sequences, with 6.9% occurring once and the leading ten covering 1% to 1.3%. The origin of this receptor is a pool of human donors with HIV. Source: CD45RA+ CD4+ T cells from PBMCs, pooled from several time points, taken from a donor given antiretroviral therapy, either interrupted or continuous. Noted subset: naive CD4+ CD45RA+ CD45RO- T cells.

The CDR3 sequence is CASSLRQANYGYTF. The CDR3 region has the DNA TGTGCCAGCAGCCTTCGACAGGCTAACTATGGCTACACCTTC. V and J are TRBV3-1 and TRBJ1-2; possible D gene TRBD1, 6 bases. The CDR3 contains 14 residues. Trimming shortened V by 4 bases and J by 0 bases, and 9 bases separated the two germline ends. Looked up from germline, CDR1 is LGHDT and CDR2 is YNNKEL (reference sequence). Based on the CDR3 plus reference TRBV3-1 and TRBJ1-2, the full variable domain is DTAVSQTPKYLVTQMGNDKSIKCEQNLGHDTMYWYKQDSKKFLKIMFSYNNKELIINETVPNRFSPKSPDKAHLNLHINSLELGDSAVYFCASSLRQANYGYTFGSGTRLTVV.